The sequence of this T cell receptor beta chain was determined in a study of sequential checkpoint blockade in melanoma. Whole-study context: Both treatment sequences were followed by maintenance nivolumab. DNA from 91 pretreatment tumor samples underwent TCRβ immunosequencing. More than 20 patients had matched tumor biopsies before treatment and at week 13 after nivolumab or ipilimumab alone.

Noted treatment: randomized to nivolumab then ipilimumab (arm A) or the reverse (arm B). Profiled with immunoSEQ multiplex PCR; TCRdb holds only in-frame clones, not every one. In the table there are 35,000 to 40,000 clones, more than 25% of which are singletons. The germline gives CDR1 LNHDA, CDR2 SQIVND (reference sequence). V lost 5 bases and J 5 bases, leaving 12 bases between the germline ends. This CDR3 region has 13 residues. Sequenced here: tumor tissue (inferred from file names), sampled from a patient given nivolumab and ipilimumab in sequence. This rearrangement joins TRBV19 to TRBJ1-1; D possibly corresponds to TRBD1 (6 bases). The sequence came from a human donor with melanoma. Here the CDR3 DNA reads TGTGCCAGTAGTTCCCTTACAGGGACTGAAGCTTTCTTT. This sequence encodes CASSSLTGTEAFF. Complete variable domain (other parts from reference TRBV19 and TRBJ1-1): DGGITQSPKYLFRKEGQNVTLSCEQNLNHDAMYWYRQDPGQGLRLIYYSQIVNDFQKGDIAEGYSVSREKKESFPLTVTSAQKNPTAFYLCASSSLTGTEAFFGQGTRLTVV.